Sequencing of this T cell receptor (beta chain) was carried out in a study of T cell responses to AZD1222 COVID-19 vaccine. Concerning this clone: Its specificity is not known.

The study, taken as a whole, reports: Clonal diversity was possibly underestimated; the donors were predominantly white British and more often female. Among spike-specific TCRs, nearly half reportedly target unmutated variant regions. Regions 160-218 and 743-854 held dominance among vaccine-associated CD4 TCRs, which spanned spike.

The method was immunoSEQ multiplex PCR; TCRdb's version includes in-frame clones alone and lacks a portion of them. Of approximately 300,000 clones in the sample, around 93% are singletons; the top ten hold 0.55%. This CDR3 spans 13 amino acids. Germline V lookup: CDR1 SSHAT, CDR2 FNYEAQ (reference sequence). The genes are TRBV7-7 and TRBJ2-5; D may match TRBD1 or TRBD2 (7 bases each). The clonotype comes from an adult who received the AZD1222 COVID-19 vaccine. Here the sequenced sample was peripheral blood, taken 28 days after the second AZD1222 dose. CDR3 bases: TGTGCTAGCCAGGGAGGGGGCGGAGAGACCCAGTACTTC. Its protein is CASQGGGGETQYF.